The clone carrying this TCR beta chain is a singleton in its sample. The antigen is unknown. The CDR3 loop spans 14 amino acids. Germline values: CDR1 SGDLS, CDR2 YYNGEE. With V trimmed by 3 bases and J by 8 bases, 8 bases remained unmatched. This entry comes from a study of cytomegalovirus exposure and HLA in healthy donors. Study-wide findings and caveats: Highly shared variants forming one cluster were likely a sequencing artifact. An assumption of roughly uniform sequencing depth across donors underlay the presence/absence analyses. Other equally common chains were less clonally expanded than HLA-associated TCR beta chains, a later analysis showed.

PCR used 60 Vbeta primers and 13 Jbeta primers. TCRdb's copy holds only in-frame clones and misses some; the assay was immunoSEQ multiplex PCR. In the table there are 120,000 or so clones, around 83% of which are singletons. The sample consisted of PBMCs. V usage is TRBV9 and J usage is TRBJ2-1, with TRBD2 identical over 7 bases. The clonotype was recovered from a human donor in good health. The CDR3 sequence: CASSAWGGEDEQFF. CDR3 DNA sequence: TGTGCCAGCAGCGCGTGGGGGGGAGAGGATGAGCAGTTCTTC.